Reported below is one T cell receptor (beta chain). This specimen belongs to a study of molecular identifiers for immune sequencing clone quantification. This CDR3 is built from 14 residues. Trimming removed 1 base from V and 4 bases from J, with 8 bases in between. In germline, CDR1 is MNHNS, CDR2 SASEGT. MiXCR, applied by TCRdb to the PCR reads, yields one record per CDR3 protein. The sample contains 300,000 to 350,000 distinct CDR3 sequences, roughly 23% of which appear only once. This sequence originates from a human donor in good health. Some libraries in this study had Jurkat cell RNA spiked in. Sequencing used naive CD8+ T cells from blood, with Jurkat cell RNA spiked in. The subset is: FACS-sorted CD8+CD4-CCR7+CD45RA+ naive T cells. The chain couples TRBV6-1 to TRBJ2-1; D not certain. The CDR3 region is CASSEESTYNEQFF. The CDR3 DNA reads TGTGCCAGCAGTGAAGAATCGACGTACAATGAGCAGTTCTTC.